Below, 23 T cell receptor beta chains from the same sample are listed, as sequenced in a study of blood T cell repertoires in COVID-19. Produced via immunoSEQ multiplex PCR; TCRdb's table is partial and in-frame only. Of 100,000 to 150,000 clones detected, 92% appear once; the ten largest clones hold roughly 2.1%. Sequencing was done on a sample of peripheral blood. These receptors were taken from a man in his fifties with COVID-19, enrolled during active disease.

J is TRBJ2-1 and V is TRBV24-1; the match to TRBD1 covers 12 bases. This CDR3 is built from 16 residues. J gave up 8 bases and V 3 bases, and 7 bases lay outside the gene matches. Per the germline V gene, CDR1 is KGHDR and CDR2 is SFDVKD. CDR3: CATSDGTGGLSDEQFF. CDR3 DNA: TGTGCCACCAGTGATGGGACAGGGGGCTTAAGCGATGAGCAGTTCTTC.

CDR3 DNA: TGTGCCATCAACAAGGGGGGACAGGCGAATGAAAAACTGTTTTTT. This translates into CAINKGGQANEKLFF. The J gene is TRBJ1-4, the V gene TRBV28, with 8 bases aligning to TRBD1. This CDR3 has 15 amino acids. The V gene end was trimmed by 10 bases and the J gene end by 5 bases; junction bases not matched to a gene: 12. The germline V gene has CDR1 MDHEN and CDR2 SYDVKM. The variable domain in full, with the rest retrieved from reference TRBV28 and TRBJ1-4, is DVKVTQSSRYLVKRTGEKVFLECVQDMDHENMFWYRQDPGLGLRLIYFSYDVKMKEKGDIPEGYSVSREKKERFSLILESASTNQTSMYLCAINKGGQANEKLFFGSGTQLSVL.

This rearrangement joins TRBV11-2 to TRBJ1-2, with 8 bases fitting TRBD1. The V gene's germline CDR1 is SGHAT and CDR2 FQNNGV. This CDR3 comprises 14 residues. Trimming at V came to 5 bases and at J to 8 bases, leaving 10 bases not matched to a gene. CDR3: CASSLGQGGHGYTF. The CDR3 nucleotides read TGTGCCAGCAGCCTTGGACAGGGTGGCCACGGCTACACCTTC.

J is TRBJ2-7 and V is TRBV19; D perhaps matches TRBD2 (6 bases). The length of the CDR3 is 13 residues. CDR1 is LNHDA, CDR2 SQIVND, per germline (reference sequence). V lost 6 bases to trimming and J lost 1 base, with 10 bases between them. In DNA form, the CDR3 reads TGTGCCAGTAGCCCGGGGGATTCCTACGAGCAGTACTTC. This translates into CASSPGDSYEQYF.

This clone was picked up one time. The V call is TRBV11-1, the J call TRBJ2-2, with 7 bases fitting TRBD1. CDR1 is SGHAT, CDR2 FQDESV, per germline (reference sequence). This CDR3 has 14 amino acids. Trimming at V came to 6 bases and at J to 3 bases, leaving 4 bases not matched to a gene. CDR3 loop: CASRQGQHTGELFF. The DNA for the CDR3 is TGTGCCAGCAGGCAGGGACAGCACACCGGGGAGCTGTTTTTT.

This chain uses TRBV2 with TRBJ2-1, with 9 nucleotides matching TRBD2. Germline V gene lookup returns CDR1 SNHLY and CDR2 FYNNEI. The CDR3 totals 15 residues. V lost 4 bases and J lost 6; bases outside the gene matches: 7. The CDR3 nucleotides read TGTGCCAGCAGTGTGGTGCTAGCGGGACCCAATGAGCAGTTCTTC. Translation: CASSVVLAGPNEQFF.

This chain links TRBV10-3 with TRBJ1-1; D might be TRBD1 (6 bases). The germline V gene has CDR1 ENHRY and CDR2 SYGVKD. The CDR3 is made up of 13 amino acids. Trimming cost V 8 bases and J 1 base, with 11 bases left between them. The CDR3 reads CAIGRGQNTEAFF. In DNA form, the CDR3 reads TGTGCCATCGGAAGGGGACAGAACACTGAAGCTTTCTTT.

This chain links TRBV24-1 with TRBJ1-1, with unresolved D. V lost 0 bases to trimming and J lost 3 bases, with 7 bases between them. This CDR3 comprises 14 residues. Looked up from germline, CDR1 is KGHDR and CDR2 is SFDVKD. DNA of the CDR3: TGTGCCACCAGTGATTTGCCGGGTCACACTGAAGCTTTCTTT. This encodes CATSDLPGHTEAFF.

The rearrangement links TRBV28 to TRBJ1-2, with a weak D call TRBD1 (6 bases). CDR1 is MDHEN and CDR2 is SYDVKM in the germline V gene. Trimming removed 8 bases at V and 14 bases at J, with 24 bases between. The CDR3 has 13 residues. CDR3: CASHGLGAAFYTF. The CDR3 DNA sequence: TGTGCCAGCCATGGGCTGGGGGCCGCTTTCTATACCTTC.

The gene calls are TRBV18 and TRBJ2-3; D remains unclear. Trimming left V 2 bases short and J 5 bases short, with 8 bases between. This CDR3 region has 13 residues. Germline V lookup: CDR1 KGHSH, CDR2 LQKENI. The CDR3 DNA sequence: TGTGCCAGCTCACCAATAGCTGGAGATACGCAGTATTTT. This gives the protein CASSPIAGDTQYF.

The genes are TRBV7-6 and TRBJ2-1, with 12 bases matching TRBD2. Per the germline V gene, CDR1 is SGHVS and CDR2 is FNYEAQ. The CDR3 consists of 14 residues. Germline trimming cut 5 bases from V and 7 bases from J; bases unmatched to any gene: 3. The CDR3 protein is CASSAGTSGNEQFF. The DNA for the CDR3 is TGTGCCAGCAGCGCGGGGACTAGCGGGAATGAGCAGTTCTTC. The full variable domain, with the rest looked up from reference TRBV7-6 and TRBJ2-1, is GAGVSQSPRYKVTKRGQDVALRCDPISGHVSLYWYRQALGQGPEFLTYFNYEAQQDKSGLPNDRFSAERPEGSISTLTIQRTEQRDSAMYRCASSAGTSGNEQFFGPGTRLTVL.

DNA for the CDR3: TGCAGCGTTGGCACCGGACAGGGTTGGACCCAGTACTTC. Encoded protein: CSVGTGQGWTQYF. The chain has TRBV29-1 and TRBJ2-5; the match to TRBD1 covers 8 bases. The CDR3 has 13 residues. Germline CDR1 is SQVTM and CDR2 is ANQGSEA. With V trimmed by 4 bases and J by 7 bases, 8 bases remained unmatched.

The chain has TRBV2 and TRBJ2-1, with 8 bases aligning to TRBD2. This CDR3 region has 15 residues. J gave up 3 bases and V 7 bases, and 8 bases lay outside the gene matches. Germline CDR1 reads SNHLY; CDR2 reads FYNNEI. The CDR3 region has the DNA TGTGCCAGCACCGAGGATAGCGGGAACTACAATGAGCAGTTCTTC. Residues: CASTEDSGNYNEQFF.

This clone was seen a few times. The chain recombines TRBV6-5 with TRBJ1-5; TRBD1 matches at 10 bases. J gave up 5 bases and V 6 bases, and 4 bases lay outside the gene matches. The CDR3 consists of 14 residues. Germline V lookup: CDR1 MNHEY, CDR2 SVGAGI. CDR3: CASSRGQGDQPQHF. CDR3 DNA: TGTGCCAGCAGCCGCGGACAGGGGGATCAGCCCCAGCATTTT.

This clone was seen just once. The chain has TRBV3-1 (or the pseudogene TRBV3-2) and TRBJ2-3; 10 nucleotides agree with TRBD1. The CDR3 runs 15 residues. The germline CDR1 and CDR2 sequences are LGHDT and YNNKEL (reference sequence). The V and J ends lost 4 bases and 2 bases, in that order; junction bases with no gene match: 3. The CDR3 bases are TGTGCCAGCAGCCTCGGGACAGGGGCCACAGATACGCAGTATTTT. Protein sequence: CASSLGTGATDTQYF.

This clone appeared once. This rearrangement joins TRBV12-2 to TRBJ2-4; no check of the table's D call, TRBD2, against the DNA was made. TRBV12-2 is a known pseudogene. The CDR3 length is 14 residues. CDR3 in DNA: TGTGCAGACGGGCTGAGGGAGGTGGGGTACATTCAGTACTTC. It specifies CADGLREVGYIQYF.

The chain employs TRBV19 and TRBJ2-1; 11 nucleotides match TRBD1. CDR1 is LNHDA, CDR2 SQIVND, per germline (reference sequence). The CDR3 runs to 17 residues. V shed 5 bases, J shed 6 bases, and the junction held 12 bases outside the gene matches. The CDR3 nucleotides are TGTGCCAGTAGTGGTCCGACCGGGACAGGGGGTATCAATGAGCAGTTCTTC. Amino acids: CASSGPTGTGGINEQFF.

Of note for this clone: Different DNA sequences within this sample yield the same CDR3. The chain couples TRBV2 to TRBJ1-5; D remains ambiguous. The germline V gene encodes CDR1 SNHLY and CDR2 FYNNEI. Trimming cost V 1 base and J 3 bases, with 4 bases left between them. The CDR3 length is 13 residues. The chain's CDR3 is CASSEDYNQPQHF. The CDR3 region has the DNA TGTGCCAGCAGTGAAGATTACAATCAGCCCCAGCATTTT.

The chain uses TRBV29-1 and TRBJ2-7, with 7 nucleotides matching TRBD1. The CDR3 spans 14 residues. Germline V gene sequence: CDR1 SQVTM, CDR2 ANQGSEA. V trimming: 8 bases; J trimming: 6 bases; junction bases outside the gene matches: 16. CDR3 sequence reads: CSFSHTDRLSEQYF. The CDR3 coding sequence is TGCAGCTTCTCCCATACGGACAGGTTGAGCGAGCAGTACTTC.

V gene TRBV25-1 combines with J gene TRBJ1-1, with a tentative D call TRBD1 (5 bases). V lost 4 bases, J lost 6 bases, and 9 bases lay in between. The V gene's germline CDR1 is MGHDK and CDR2 SYGVNS. The CDR3 extends over 12 amino acids. CDR3 nucleotide sequence: TGTGCCAGCAGTGCCGGGGGAGCTGAAGCTTTCTTT. Translation gives CASSAGGAEAFF.

V and J are TRBV4-2 and TRBJ2-7; D uncertain. The length of the CDR3 is 14 residues. V was trimmed by 4 bases and J by 6 bases, leaving 16 bases between them. From germline, CDR1 is LGHNA and CDR2 YNFKEQ. Here the CDR3 DNA reads TGTGCCAGCAGCCCGACGATGCTAACGGGCGAGCAGTACTTC. As protein: CASSPTMLTGEQYF.

This rearrangement joins TRBV5-4 to TRBJ2-2; 9 bases fit TRBD2. Germline values: CDR1 SGHNT, CDR2 YYREEE (reference sequence). The CDR3 loop spans 15 amino acids. The J segment lost 2 bases and the V segment lost 4 bases, leaving 3 bases of the junction unmatched. This chain's CDR3 is CASSRTSANTGELFF. The CDR3 DNA follows: TGTGCCAGCAGCCGGACTAGCGCTAACACCGGGGAGCTGTTTTTT.

The chain links TRBV28 to TRBJ1-2; D ambiguous. V gave up 6 bases and J gave up 0 bases, with 11 bases separating them. The germline V gene has CDR1 MDHEN and CDR2 SYDVKM. The CDR3 consists of 14 residues. In DNA, the CDR3 is TGTGCCAGCAGCACGCCTAGGACTAACTATGGCTACACCTTC. It is translated as CASSTPRTNYGYTF.